The text below deals with one TCR beta chain. In the PCR, 60 Vbeta and 13 Jbeta primers were used. Produced via immunoSEQ multiplex PCR; TCRdb's table is partial and in-frame only. The data show 150,000 to 200,000 clones, and the top ten clones hold roughly 2%. The CDR3 runs 16 residues. The sample comes from a study of cytomegalovirus exposure and HLA in healthy donors. This TCR came from a man aged 30-40 years in good health and CMV-seronegative. The sample comprised PBMCs. The chain employs TRBV21-1 and TRBJ2-7; the table's D call TRBD1 went unverified against the DNA. TRBV21-1 is a documented pseudogene. CDR3 in amino acids: CASSKARTKPPYEQYF. CDR3 in DNA: TGTGCCAGCAGCAAAGCAAGGACAAAACCTCCCTACGAGCAGTACTTC.